This T cell receptor beta chain was retrieved from a study of cytomegalovirus exposure and HLA in healthy donors. In the study overall: Across some 400 genotyped donors, more than 75% landed in the Caucasian-associated ancestry cluster. Findings and caveats of the study: For most subjects, TCR beta sequences were reported to predict HLA-A and HLA-B alleles with accuracy. In an earlier analysis, productive rearrangement rates for most beta V segments clustered near 87% or 30%.

Healthy bone marrow donors formed the donor group. The germline V and J ends were trimmed by 3 bases and 1 base, with 10 bases remaining between them. The CDR3 spans 14 residues. Germline values: CDR1 GTSNPN, CDR2 SVGIG (reference sequence). On this clone itself: The antigen is unknown.

13 Jbeta primers and 60 Vbeta primers were used for the PCR. The data were produced by immunoSEQ multiplex PCR, yet TCRdb's version contains in-frame clones alone and is incomplete. The sample lists 110,000 to 150,000 clones, about 73% occurring once. The clonotype comes from a woman between 55 and 75 years old in good health and CMV-seropositive. This chain uses TRBV30 with TRBJ1-3; D may be TRBD1 (6 bases). Sequencing input: PBMCs. The CDR3: CAWRPQGSGNTIYF. Here the CDR3 DNA reads TGTGCCTGGAGGCCACAGGGTTCTGGAAACACCATATATTTT.